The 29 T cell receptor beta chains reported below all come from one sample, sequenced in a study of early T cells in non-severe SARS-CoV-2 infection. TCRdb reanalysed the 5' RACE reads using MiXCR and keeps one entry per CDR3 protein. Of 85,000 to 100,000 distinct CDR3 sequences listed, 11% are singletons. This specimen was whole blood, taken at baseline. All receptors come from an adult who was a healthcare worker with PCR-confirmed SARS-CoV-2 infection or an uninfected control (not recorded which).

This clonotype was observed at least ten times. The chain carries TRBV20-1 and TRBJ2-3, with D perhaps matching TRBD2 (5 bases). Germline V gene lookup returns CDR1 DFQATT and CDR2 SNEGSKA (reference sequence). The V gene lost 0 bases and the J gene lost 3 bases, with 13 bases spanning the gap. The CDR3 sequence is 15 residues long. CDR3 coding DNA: TGCAGTGCTAGAGATTTCAAGCGGACTACAGATACGCAGTATTTT. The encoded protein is CSARDFKRTTDTQYF.

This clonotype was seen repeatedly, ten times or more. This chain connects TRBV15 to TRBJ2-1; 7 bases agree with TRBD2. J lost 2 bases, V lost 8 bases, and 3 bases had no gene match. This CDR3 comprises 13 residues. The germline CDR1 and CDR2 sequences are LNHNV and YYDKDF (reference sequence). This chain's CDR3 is CATSSGAYNEQFF. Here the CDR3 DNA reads TGTGCCACCTCCAGCGGGGCCTACAATGAGCAGTTCTTC.

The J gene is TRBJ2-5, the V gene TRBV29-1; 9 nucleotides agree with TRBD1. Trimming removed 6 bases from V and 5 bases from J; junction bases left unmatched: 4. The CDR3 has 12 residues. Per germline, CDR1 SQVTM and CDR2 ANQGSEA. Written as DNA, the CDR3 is TGCAGCGTGGTACAGGGGGCCGAGACCCAGTACTTC. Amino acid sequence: CSVVQGAETQYF. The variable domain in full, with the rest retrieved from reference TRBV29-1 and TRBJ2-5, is SAVISQKPSRDICQRGTSLTIQCQVDSQVTMMFWYRQQPGQSLTLIATANQGSEATYESGFVIDKFPISRPNLTFSTLTVSNMSPEDSSIYLCSVVQGAETQYFGPGTRLLVL.

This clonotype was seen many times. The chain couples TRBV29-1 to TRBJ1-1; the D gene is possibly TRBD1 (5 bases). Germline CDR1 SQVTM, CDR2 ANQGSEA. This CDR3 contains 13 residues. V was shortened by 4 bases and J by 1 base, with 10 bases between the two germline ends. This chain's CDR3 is CSVVGRANTEAFF. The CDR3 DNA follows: TGCAGCGTTGTGGGCAGGGCGAACACTGAAGCTTTCTTT.

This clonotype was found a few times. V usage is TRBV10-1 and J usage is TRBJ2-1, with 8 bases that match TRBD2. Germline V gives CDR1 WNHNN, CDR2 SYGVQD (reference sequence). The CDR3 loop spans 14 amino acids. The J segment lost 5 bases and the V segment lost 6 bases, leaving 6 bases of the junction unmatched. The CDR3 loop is CASRAGVGHNEQFF. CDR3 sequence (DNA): TGCGCCAGCAGAGCGGGAGTTGGCCACAATGAGCAGTTCTTC.

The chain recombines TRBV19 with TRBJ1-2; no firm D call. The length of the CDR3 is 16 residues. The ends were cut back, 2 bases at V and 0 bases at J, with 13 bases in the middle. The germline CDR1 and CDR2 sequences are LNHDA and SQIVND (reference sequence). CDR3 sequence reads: CASSIRGGTANYGYTF. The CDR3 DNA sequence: TGTGCCAGTAGTATACGGGGAGGCACAGCTAACTATGGCTACACCTTC. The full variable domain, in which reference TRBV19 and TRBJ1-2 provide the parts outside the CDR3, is DGGITQSPKYLFRKEGQNVTLSCEQNLNHDAMYWYRQDPGQGLRLIYYSQIVNDFQKGDIAEGYSVSREKKESFPLTVTSAQKNPTAFYLCASSIRGGTANYGYTFGSGTRLTVV.

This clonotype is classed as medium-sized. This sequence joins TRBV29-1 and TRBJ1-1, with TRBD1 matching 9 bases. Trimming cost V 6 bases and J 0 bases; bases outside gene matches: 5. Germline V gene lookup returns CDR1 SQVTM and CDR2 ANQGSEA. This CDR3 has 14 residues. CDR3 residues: CSVSTGGMNTEAFF. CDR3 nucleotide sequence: TGCAGCGTATCGACAGGGGGGATGAACACTGAAGCTTTCTTT. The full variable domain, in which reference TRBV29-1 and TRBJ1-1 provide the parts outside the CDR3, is SAVISQKPSRDICQRGTSLTIQCQVDSQVTMMFWYRQQPGQSLTLIATANQGSEATYESGFVIDKFPISRPNLTFSTLTVSNMSPEDSSIYLCSVSTGGMNTEAFFGQGTRLTVV.

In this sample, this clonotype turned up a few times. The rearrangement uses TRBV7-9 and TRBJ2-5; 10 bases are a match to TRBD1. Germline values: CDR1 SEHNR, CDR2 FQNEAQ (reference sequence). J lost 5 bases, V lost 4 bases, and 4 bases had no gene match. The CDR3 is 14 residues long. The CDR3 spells CASSSTGGMETQYF. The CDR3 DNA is TGTGCCAGCAGCTCGACAGGGGGCATGGAGACCCAGTACTTC.

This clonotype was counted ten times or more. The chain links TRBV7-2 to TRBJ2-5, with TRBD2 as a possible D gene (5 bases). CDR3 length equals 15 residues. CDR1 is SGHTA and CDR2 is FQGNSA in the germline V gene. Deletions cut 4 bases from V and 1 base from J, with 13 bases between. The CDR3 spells CASSSRPGSQETQYF. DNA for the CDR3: TGTGCCAGCAGCTCGAGGCCTGGGAGCCAAGAGACCCAGTACTTC.

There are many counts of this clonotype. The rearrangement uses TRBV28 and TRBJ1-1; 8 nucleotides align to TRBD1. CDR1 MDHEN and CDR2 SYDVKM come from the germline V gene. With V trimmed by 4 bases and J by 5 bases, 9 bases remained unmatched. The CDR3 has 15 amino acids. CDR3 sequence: CASSSPQGASTEAFF. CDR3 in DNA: TGTGCCAGCAGTTCGCCTCAGGGGGCCTCAACTGAAGCTTTCTTT.

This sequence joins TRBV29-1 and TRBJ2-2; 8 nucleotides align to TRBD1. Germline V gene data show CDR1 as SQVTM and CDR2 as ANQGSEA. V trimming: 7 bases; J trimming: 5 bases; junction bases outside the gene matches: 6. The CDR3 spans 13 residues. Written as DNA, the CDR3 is TGCAGCGCCTCGGACAGGGAAACCGGGGAGCTGTTTTTT. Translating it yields CSASDRETGELFF.

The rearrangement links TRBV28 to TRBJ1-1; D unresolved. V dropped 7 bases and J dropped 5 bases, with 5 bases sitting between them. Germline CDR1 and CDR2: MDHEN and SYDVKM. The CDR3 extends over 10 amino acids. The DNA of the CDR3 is TGTGCCAGCATGGGAACTGAAGCTTTCTTT. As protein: CASMGTEAFF. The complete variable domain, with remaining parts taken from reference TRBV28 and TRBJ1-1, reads DVKVTQSSRYLVKRTGEKVFLECVQDMDHENMFWYRQDPGLGLRLIYFSYDVKMKEKGDIPEGYSVSREKKERFSLILESASTNQTSMYLCASMGTEAFFGQGTRLTVV.

The CDR3 here is CASSPDRRDTQYF. In DNA form, the CDR3 reads TGTGCCAGCAGCCCGGACAGGCGGGATACGCAGTATTTT. The chain has TRBV7-2 and TRBJ2-3; the match to TRBD1 covers 7 bases. Per germline, CDR1 SGHTA and CDR2 FQGNSA. The junction had 5 bases not matched to a gene; V was cut back by 5 bases and J by 6 bases. This CDR3 comprises 13 residues.

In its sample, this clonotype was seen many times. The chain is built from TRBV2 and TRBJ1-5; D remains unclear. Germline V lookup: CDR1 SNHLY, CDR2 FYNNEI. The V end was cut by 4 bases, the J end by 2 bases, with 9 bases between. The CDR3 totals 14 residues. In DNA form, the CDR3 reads TGTGCCAGCAGTGTCGAGAGAGGCAATCAGCCCCAGCATTTT. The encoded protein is CASSVERGNQPQHF.

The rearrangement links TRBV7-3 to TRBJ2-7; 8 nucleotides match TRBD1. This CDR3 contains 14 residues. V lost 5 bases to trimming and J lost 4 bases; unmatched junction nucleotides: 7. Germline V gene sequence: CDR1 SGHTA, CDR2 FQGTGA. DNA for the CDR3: TGTGCCAGCAGCCCCCGCGGACAGGGATACGAGCAGTACTTC. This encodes CASSPRGQGYEQYF.

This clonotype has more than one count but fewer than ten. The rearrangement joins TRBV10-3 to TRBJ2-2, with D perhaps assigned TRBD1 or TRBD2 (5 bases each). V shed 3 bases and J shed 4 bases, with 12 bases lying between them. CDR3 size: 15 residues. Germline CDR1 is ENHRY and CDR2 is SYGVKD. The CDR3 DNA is TGTGCCATCAGTGACAGTCGGGGCGGCACCGGGGAGCTGTTTTTT. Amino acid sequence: CAISDSRGGTGELFF.

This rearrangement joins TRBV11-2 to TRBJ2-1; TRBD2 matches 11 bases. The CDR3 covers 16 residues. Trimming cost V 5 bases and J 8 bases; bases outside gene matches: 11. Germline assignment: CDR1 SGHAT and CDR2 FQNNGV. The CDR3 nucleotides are TGTGCCAGCAGCGCCCGACTAGCGGGATCCATCGATGAGCAGTTCTTC. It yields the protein CASSARLAGSIDEQFF.

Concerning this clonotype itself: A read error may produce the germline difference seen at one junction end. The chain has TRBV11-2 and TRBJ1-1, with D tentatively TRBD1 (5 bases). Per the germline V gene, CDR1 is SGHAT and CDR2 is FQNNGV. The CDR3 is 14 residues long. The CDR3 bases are TGTGTCAGCAGCTTCGGAGACAGTCTCTACGACGCTTTCTTT. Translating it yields CVSSFGDSLYDAFF.

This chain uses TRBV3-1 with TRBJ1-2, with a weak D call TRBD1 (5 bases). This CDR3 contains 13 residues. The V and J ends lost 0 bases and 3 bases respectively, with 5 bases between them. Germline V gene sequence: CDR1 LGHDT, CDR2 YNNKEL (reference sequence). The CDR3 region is CASSQDRDYGYTF. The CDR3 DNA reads TGTGCCAGCAGCCAAGACAGGGACTATGGCTACACCTTC.

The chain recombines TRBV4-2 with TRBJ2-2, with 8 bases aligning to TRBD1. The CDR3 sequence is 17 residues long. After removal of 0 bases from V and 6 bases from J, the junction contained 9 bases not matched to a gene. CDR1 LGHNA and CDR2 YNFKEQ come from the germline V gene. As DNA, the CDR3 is TGTGCCAGCAGCCAAGACACTGGACAGGGAGGACCCGGGGAGCTGTTTTTT. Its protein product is CASSQDTGQGGPGELFF.

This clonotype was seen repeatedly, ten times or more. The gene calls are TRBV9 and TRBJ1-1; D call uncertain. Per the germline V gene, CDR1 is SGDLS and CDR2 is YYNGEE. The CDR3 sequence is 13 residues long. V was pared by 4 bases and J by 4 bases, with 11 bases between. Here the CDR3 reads CASSSDIITEAFF. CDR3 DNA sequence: TGTGCCAGCAGCTCCGATATTATCACTGAAGCTTTCTTT. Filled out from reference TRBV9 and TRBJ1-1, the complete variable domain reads DSGVTQTPKHLITATGQRVTLRCSPRSGDLSVYWYQQSLDQGLQFLIQYYNGEERAKGNILERFSAQQFPDLHSELNLSSLELGDSALYFCASSSDIITEAFFGQGTRLTVV.

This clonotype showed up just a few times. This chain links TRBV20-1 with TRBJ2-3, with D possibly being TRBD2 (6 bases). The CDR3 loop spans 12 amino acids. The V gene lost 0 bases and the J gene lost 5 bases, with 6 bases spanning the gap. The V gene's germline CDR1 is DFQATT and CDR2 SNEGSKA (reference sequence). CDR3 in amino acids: CSAREGGDTQYF. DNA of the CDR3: TGCAGTGCTAGAGAGGGAGGAGATACGCAGTATTTT.

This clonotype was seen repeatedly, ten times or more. The CDR3 spells CASRTYNEQFF. In DNA form, the CDR3 reads TGTGCCAGCAGAACCTACAATGAGCAGTTCTTC. This sequence joins TRBV2 and TRBJ2-1; no clear D. V was trimmed by 6 bases and J by 2 bases, leaving 2 bases between them. Germline lookup yields CDR1 SNHLY and CDR2 FYNNEI. CDR3 length: 11 residues.

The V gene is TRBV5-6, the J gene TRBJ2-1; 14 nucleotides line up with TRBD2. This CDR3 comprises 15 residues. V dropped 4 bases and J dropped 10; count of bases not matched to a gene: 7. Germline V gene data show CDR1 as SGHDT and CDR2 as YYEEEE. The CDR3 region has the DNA TGTGCCAGCAGCAAGGGACTAGCGGGAGCAGGCGAGCAGTTCTTC. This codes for CASSKGLAGAGEQFF.

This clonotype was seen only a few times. CDR3 coding DNA: TGTGCCAGCAGTCCGGGGGTAGCGGCAAACTACGAGCAGTACTTC. Translating it yields CASSPGVAANYEQYF. The chain recombines TRBV12-3 or TRBV12-4 with TRBJ2-7; perhaps TRBD2 as D (6 bases). This CDR3 region has 15 residues. Between the trimmed V and J ends, which lost 5 bases and 3 bases, there was a span of 17 bases.

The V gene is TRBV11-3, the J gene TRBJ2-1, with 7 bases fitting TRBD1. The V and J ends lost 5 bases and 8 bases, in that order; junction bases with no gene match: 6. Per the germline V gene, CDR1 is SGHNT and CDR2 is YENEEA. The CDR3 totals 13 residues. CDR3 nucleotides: TGTGCCAGCAGCCCAGACAGGGTGGATGAGCAGTTCTTC. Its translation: CASSPDRVDEQFF.

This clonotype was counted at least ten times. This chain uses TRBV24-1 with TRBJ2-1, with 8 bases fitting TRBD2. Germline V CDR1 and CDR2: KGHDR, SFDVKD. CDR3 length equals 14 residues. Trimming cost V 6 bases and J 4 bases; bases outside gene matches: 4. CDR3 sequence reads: CATSSGGDYNEQFF. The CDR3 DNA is TGTGCCACCAGTTCCGGGGGGGATTACAATGAGCAGTTCTTC.

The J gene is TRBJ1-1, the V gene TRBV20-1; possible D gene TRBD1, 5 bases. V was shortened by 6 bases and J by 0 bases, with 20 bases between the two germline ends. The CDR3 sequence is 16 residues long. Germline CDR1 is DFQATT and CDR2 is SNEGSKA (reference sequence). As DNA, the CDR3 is TGCAGTGCCCTGGAAAGGGGCCCCTTGATGAACACTGAAGCTTTCTTT. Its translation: CSALERGPLMNTEAFF.

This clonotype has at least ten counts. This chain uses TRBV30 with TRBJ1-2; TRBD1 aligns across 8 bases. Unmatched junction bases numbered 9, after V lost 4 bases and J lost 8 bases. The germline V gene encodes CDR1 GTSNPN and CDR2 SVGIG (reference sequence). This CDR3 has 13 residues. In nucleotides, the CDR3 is TGTGCCTGGAACCCCCAGGGGGCAGCGGGCTACACCTTC. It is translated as CAWNPQGAAGYTF.